This entry describes one T cell receptor beta chain. This record comes from a study of shared clonotypes between healthy human individuals. Sequencing was performed with immunoSEQ multiplex PCR; in TCRdb, only in-frame clones are kept and a portion is missing. The sample consists of about 2.1 million clones, roughly 93% of them appearing once. Terminally differentiated effector memory CD45RA+ cells were excluded by CCR7 positive selection of CD45RO-negative cells. Donors, without exception, were Caucasian adults residing in Nashville, Tennessee. The clonotype comes from a man aged 18 to 35 in good health. Some clones in this sample may be carry-over from other donors' samples. The material sequenced was naive CD8+ T cells from PBMCs.

In nucleotides, the CDR3 is TGTGCCAGCAGCCTCCCCACGGCGGTTGAAGCTTTCTTT. Its translation is CASSLPTAVEAFF. The rearrangement joins TRBV7-9 to TRBJ1-1; D unresolved. The CDR3 consists of 13 residues. The ends were cut back, 5 bases at V and 7 bases at J, with 14 bases in the middle. Germline V gives CDR1 SEHNR, CDR2 FQNEAQ (reference sequence).